This T cell receptor beta chain was retrieved from a study of blood T cell repertoires in COVID-19. In the study overall: Spain, Italy and the United States supplied samples that represented acute and convalescent COVID-19.

Germline CDR1 MDHEN, CDR2 SYDVKM. This CDR3 has 17 amino acids. With 3 bases clipped from V and 0 bases from J, the junction kept 6 bases outside the gene matches. Clones were read by immunoSEQ multiplex PCR, and TCRdb kept only the in-frame ones, dropping some. The sample includes about 400,000 clones, roughly 87% of them seen just once. The sample taken for sequencing was PBMCs or T cells enriched from blood (not recorded which). The receptor was isolated from a woman aged 18-29 years with acute COVID-19. The chain is built from TRBV28 and TRBJ2-7; TRBD2 aligns across 12 bases. The CDR3 region is CASSFLLTSGSSYEQYF. The CDR3 DNA sequence: TGTGCCAGCAGTTTCCTACTGACTAGCGGGAGCTCCTACGAGCAGTACTTC.